These T cell receptor beta chains were read from a single sample in a study of T cell responses to AZD1222 COVID-19 vaccine. The protocol was immunoSEQ multiplex PCR, while the TCRdb copy is restricted to in-frame clones and leaves out a portion. In the table there are fewer than 120,000 clones, about 87% of which are singletons. This specimen consisted of peripheral blood, obtained 28 days after the second AZD1222 dose. All receptors come from an adult who received the AZD1222 COVID-19 vaccine. CDR3s leave out the opening cysteine and the closing phenylalanine or tryptophan.

v_call | cdr3_aa
TRBV4-2 | ASSQLGLYTQY
TRBV19 | ASSIRGRGTEAF
TRBV27 | ASSIMALSLREQY
TRBV5-5 | ASSSTGVPVGQPQH
TRBV3-1/TRBV3-2 | ASSQQGVGTGELF
TRBV21-1 | ASSKDRGDTQY
TRBV28 | ASRPAGQPTKTFNTEAF
TRBV11-1 | ASSTGTGANYGYT
TRBV7-9 | ASSPVRVRSDTQY
TRBV28 | ASRSTGIYEQY
TRBV30 | AWSRTVSPLH
TRBV30 | AWSRTGTAYEQY
TRBV18 | ASSPSDNFDNSPLH
TRBV7-3 | ASSFDTGGFGYT
TRBV5-4 | ASSLASYNEQF